This entry describes one T cell receptor beta chain. Its target is unknown. These data belong to a study of cytomegalovirus exposure and HLA in healthy donors. General study points: Common viral pathogens seemed to be connected with several of the most significant clusters, according to a later analysis. Cytomegalovirus association was listed for 164 TCR beta chains. The productive fraction for most TCR beta V segments was about 90% or about 30% in an earlier analysis.

Vbeta (60) and Jbeta (13) primers were used in the PCR. TCRdb's copy holds only in-frame clones and misses some; the assay was immunoSEQ multiplex PCR. The sample holds 100,000 or so clones, 73% seen once. The germline V gene encodes CDR1 WNHNN and CDR2 SYGVQD (reference sequence). This CDR3 contains 14 residues. J was trimmed by 2 bases and V by 4 bases; bases with no gene match: 4. Specimen: PBMCs. The chain recombines TRBV10-1 with TRBJ1-1; 7 nucleotides agree with TRBD1. This TCR was recovered from a man between 40 and 49 years old in good health and CMV-seronegative. The CDR3 sequence: CASSVRDSNTEAFF. DNA of the CDR3: TGCGCCAGCAGTGTTAGGGACAGCAACACTGAAGCTTTCTTT.